Following are 29 T cell receptor beta chains from one sample sequenced in a study of spatial heterogeneity in lung cancer. A single record per CDR3 protein comes from TCRdb applying MiXCR to the 5' RACE reads. The sample shows some 85,000 distinct CDR3 sequences, around 21% of them seen only once. Regarding time point: sample taken at primary tumor resection. Tumor, nontumor lung or frozen PBMC supplied whole RNA that was sequenced unsorted. Sequencing was performed on PBMCs, taken at surgery. Receptor source: a male donor with early-stage non-small cell lung cancer.

The chain recombines TRBV7-2 with TRBJ2-1; D is unclear. V was cut by 2 bases and J by 6 bases, with 17 bases left in between. The CDR3 length is 16 residues. Germline V gives CDR1 SGHTA, CDR2 FQGNSA. CDR3: CASSLRWPALSNEQFF. The CDR3 DNA reads TGTGCCAGCAGCTTACGTTGGCCCGCCCTAAGCAATGAGCAGTTCTTC. Complete variable domain (other parts from reference TRBV7-2 and TRBJ2-1): GAGVSQSPSNKVTEKGKDVELRCDPISGHTALYWYRQSLGQGLEFLIYFQGNSAPDKSGLPSDRFSAERTGGSVSTLTIQRTQQEDSAVYLCASSLRWPALSNEQFFGPGTRLTVL.

This clonotype appeared many times. The rearrangement joins TRBV9 to TRBJ2-7; TRBD1 aligns across 8 bases. Germline CDR1 is SGDLS and CDR2 is YYNGEE. The CDR3 length is 14 residues. V was clipped by 0 bases and J by 5 bases; unmatched bases: 4. The chain's CDR3 is CASSVGAGGDEQYF. As DNA, the CDR3 is TGTGCCAGCAGCGTAGGGGCAGGGGGCGACGAGCAGTACTTC. The variable domain in full, with the rest retrieved from reference TRBV9 and TRBJ2-7, is DSGVTQTPKHLITATGQRVTLRCSPRSGDLSVYWYQQSLDQGLQFLIQYYNGEERAKGNILERFSAQQFPDLHSELNLSSLELGDSALYFCASSVGAGGDEQYFGPGTRLTVT.

The chain joins TRBV7-2 to TRBJ1-2; D is undetermined. Germline V gene lookup returns CDR1 SGHTA and CDR2 FQGNSA. Deletions cut 8 bases from V and 2 bases from J, with 9 bases between. This CDR3 comprises 12 residues. The CDR3 protein is CASGVGNYGYTF. For the CDR3, the DNA is TGTGCCAGCGGAGTAGGGAACTATGGCTACACCTTC.

V is TRBV12-3 or TRBV12-4 and J is TRBJ2-1, with TRBD1 matching 10 bases. The CDR3 covers 16 residues. With 0 bases clipped from V and 4 bases from J, the junction kept 3 bases outside the gene matches. CDR3 loop: CASSLAGDRGYNEQFF. CDR3 nucleotide sequence: TGTGCCAGCAGTTTAGCGGGGGACAGGGGATACAATGAGCAGTTCTTC.

This clonotype was recorded at least ten times. The CDR3 region has the DNA TGTGCCAGCAGTTTAGGGCTCGAGCAGTACTTC. It encodes CASSLGLEQYF. The chain employs TRBV28 and TRBJ2-7; D uncertain. The CDR3 consists of 11 residues. The V gene lost 2 bases and the J gene lost 6 bases, with 5 bases spanning the gap. Germline CDR1 and CDR2: MDHEN and SYDVKM.

In regard to this clonotype: With a much larger clone just one base away, this may be a read error. The chain carries TRBV5-1 and TRBJ2-5; TRBD1 aligns across 8 bases. Germline-derived CDR1 and CDR2 are SGHRS and YFSETQ. CDR3 length: 14 amino acids. This CDR3 reads CANSSGQAQETQYF. CDR3 nucleotides: TGCGCCAACAGCTCGGGACAGGCCCAAGAGACCCAGTACTTC.

This clonotype has just a few counts. This chain links TRBV19 with TRBJ2-5; 10 bases line up with TRBD2. The CDR3 spans 16 residues. The germline V gene has CDR1 LNHDA and CDR2 SQIVND (reference sequence). V lost 1 base to trimming and J lost 1 base; unmatched junction nucleotides: 3. CDR3 sequence (DNA): TGTGCCAGTAGTATAGTTAGGACTAGCGGCCAAGAGACCCAGTACTTC. It yields the protein CASSIVRTSGQETQYF.

This clonotype has more than one count but fewer than ten. The V and J genes are TRBV28 and TRBJ2-7; maybe TRBD1 (5 bases). The CDR3 is made up of 15 amino acids. Trimming removed 2 bases from V and 1 base from J, with 12 bases in between. The germline V gene has CDR1 MDHEN and CDR2 SYDVKM. The CDR3 sequence: CASSLEPGLSYEQYF. CDR3 DNA: TGTGCCAGCAGTTTAGAGCCAGGGCTTTCCTACGAGCAGTACTTC.

The J gene is TRBJ2-5, the V gene TRBV5-6, with D possibly matching TRBD1 (5 bases). The CDR3 has 13 amino acids. Germline V lookup: CDR1 SGHDT, CDR2 YYEEEE. Deletions cut 2 bases from V and 2 bases from J, with 7 bases between. CDR3 sequence (DNA): TGTGCCAGCAGCTTCCAGGGTCAAGAGACCCAGTACTTC. This translates into CASSFQGQETQYF.

This clonotype was seen many times. The chain has TRBV28 and TRBJ2-1; no definite D call. This CDR3 comprises 13 residues. V was pared by 5 bases and J by 7 bases, with 12 bases between. Germline V gene lookup returns CDR1 MDHEN and CDR2 SYDVKM. The CDR3 DNA follows: TGTGCCAGCAGTCCCCAAGGAACAAATGAGCAGTTCTTC. Translation: CASSPQGTNEQFF.

Only a few counts were recorded for this clonotype. The V call is TRBV5-1, the J call TRBJ1-1; no firm D call. Germline V CDR1 and CDR2: SGHRS, YFSETQ. The V end was cut by 4 bases, the J end by 0 bases, with 13 bases between. There are 15 residues in the CDR3. For the CDR3, the DNA is TGCGCCAGCAGCCGCAGGAGGGCGGTGAACACTGAAGCTTTCTTT. Residues: CASSRRRAVNTEAFF.

This clonotype was picked up a small number of times. This sequence joins TRBV2 and TRBJ2-2; tentatively, D is TRBD1 (7 bases). There are 15 residues in the CDR3. The V gene lost 7 bases and the J gene lost 3 bases, with 15 bases spanning the gap. Per germline, CDR1 SNHLY and CDR2 FYNNEI. Here the CDR3 reads CASIGGGGDTGELFF. CDR3 coding DNA: TGTGCCAGCATCGGTGGAGGGGGCGACACCGGGGAGCTGTTTTTT.

The chain combines TRBV10-3 with TRBJ2-3; D is possibly TRBD2 (6 bases). The CDR3 covers 16 residues. Germline V CDR1 and CDR2: ENHRY, SYGVKD. Deletions cut 4 bases from V and 3 bases from J, with 17 bases between. The DNA of the CDR3 is TGTGCCATCAGTGCCCGGGACTCTCGGGGAACAGATACGCAGTATTTT. As protein: CAISARDSRGTDTQYF.

This clonotype showed up many times. The rearrangement links TRBV2 to TRBJ1-2, with 11 bases that match TRBD1. The germline V gene has CDR1 SNHLY and CDR2 FYNNEI. J lost 5 bases, V lost 10 bases, and 6 bases had no gene match. The CDR3 totals 13 residues. Here the CDR3 reads CATRGQGAYGYTF. CDR3 in DNA: TGTGCCACCCGAGGACAGGGGGCTTATGGCTACACCTTC.

This clonotype was seen at least ten times. The rearrangement links TRBV4-1 to TRBJ2-1; D is possibly TRBD1 (6 bases). V was cut by 1 base and J by 12 bases, with 16 bases left in between. This CDR3 region has 14 residues. Per the germline V gene, CDR1 is MGHRA and CDR2 is YSYEKL. Here the CDR3 DNA reads TGCGCCAGCAGCCAAGGTTTAGACAGGTTTTTGCAGTTCTTC. This gives the protein CASSQGLDRFLQFF.

The V and J genes are TRBV29-1 and TRBJ1-1; TRBD1 might be the D (5 bases). The CDR3 length is 13 residues. The germline V gene has CDR1 SQVTM and CDR2 ANQGSEA. V shed 8 bases and J shed 4 bases, with 17 bases lying between them. CDR3 coding DNA: TGCAGCTCCCTATCTCCAGGGCTCACTGAAGCTTTCTTT. This gives the protein CSSLSPGLTEAFF.

This sequence joins TRBV9 and TRBJ1-1; D not certain. The CDR3 totals 13 residues. V was cut by 0 bases and J by 3 bases, with 6 bases left in between. Germline lookup yields CDR1 SGDLS and CDR2 YYNGEE. The CDR3 coding sequence is TGTGCCAGCAGCGTAGATGAGTACACTGAAGCTTTCTTT. This encodes CASSVDEYTEAFF.

This clonotype occurred a few times. The chain has TRBV6-1 and TRBJ2-5; 7 positions agree with TRBD1. Germline assignment: CDR1 MNHNS and CDR2 SASEGT. With V trimmed by 1 base and J by 5 bases, 7 bases remained unmatched. The CDR3 contains 15 residues. DNA of the CDR3: TGTGCCAGCAGTGAAGAGGGTACAGGGGTTGAGACCCAGTACTTC. Protein product: CASSEEGTGVETQYF.

This clonotype was recorded a few times. The gene calls are TRBV6-1 and TRBJ2-5; 7 bases line up with TRBD2. This CDR3 comprises 14 residues. Germline loops: CDR1 MNHNS, CDR2 SASEGT. Trimming removed 8 bases from V and 9 bases from J; junction bases left unmatched: 15. CDR3 DNA: TGTGCCAGCTCCAGCGGGACCCCCCCCAGGTCCCAGTACTTC. Translated, it gives CASSSGTPPRSQYF.

The chain combines TRBV19 with TRBJ2-7, with 10 bases identical to TRBD2. Germline V lookup: CDR1 LNHDA, CDR2 SQIVND (reference sequence). V gave up 5 bases and J gave up 4 bases; unmatched junction bases: 8. The CDR3 runs 15 residues. The CDR3 loop is CASSPLAGTGYEQYF. The CDR3 DNA follows: TGTGCCAGTAGTCCACTAGCGGGAACGGGATACGAGCAGTACTTC.

This clonotype was detected a few times. This rearrangement joins TRBV12-3 or TRBV12-4 to TRBJ2-3; 7 nucleotides agree with TRBD1. The ends lost 3 bases at V and 3 bases at J; junction bases unmatched: 6. The CDR3 contains 15 residues. As DNA, the CDR3 is TGTGCCAGCAGTTTCGGCCAGGGGGTGACAGATACGCAGTATTTT. As protein: CASSFGQGVTDTQYF.

This clonotype occurred many times. The CDR3 loop reads CASRPTYRDYEQYF. The CDR3 DNA follows: TGTGCAAGTCGTCCCACGTACAGAGACTACGAGCAGTACTTC. V is TRBV12-2 and J is TRBJ2-7. TRBV12-2 constitutes a pseudogene. This CDR3 is built from 14 residues.

CDR3 in DNA: TGCGCCAGCAGCTTGGTTCCAACCGGGGAGCTGTTTTTT. This translates into CASSLVPTGELFF. The chain joins TRBV5-1 to TRBJ2-2; D uncertain. CDR3 length: 13 amino acids. Trimming left V 0 bases short and J 5 bases short, with 5 bases between. Germline V gene lookup returns CDR1 SGHRS and CDR2 YFSETQ.

This clonotype appeared a few times. This rearrangement joins TRBV28 to TRBJ2-1, with 7 bases matching TRBD2. V lost 4 bases and J lost 7; bases outside the gene matches: 19. Germline loops: CDR1 MDHEN, CDR2 SYDVKM. The CDR3 runs 18 residues. CDR3 amino acids: CASSSLGVGGRADNEQFF. The CDR3 DNA reads TGTGCCAGCAGTTCCTTGGGGGTTGGAGGGAGGGCCGATAATGAGCAGTTCTTC.

The V gene is TRBV2, the J gene TRBJ2-1; the D gene could be TRBD1 or TRBD2 (5 bases each). This CDR3 has 12 residues. The germline CDR1 and CDR2 sequences are SNHLY and FYNNEI. V was cut by 6 bases and J by 13 bases, with 16 bases left in between. The chain's CDR3 is CASRTTGPGQFF. The CDR3, as DNA: TGTGCCAGCAGGACGACGGGGCCAGGCCAGTTCTTC. Combining the CDR3 with reference TRBV2 and TRBJ2-1 gives the whole variable domain EPEVTQTPSHQVTQMGQEVILRCVPISNHLYFYWYRQILGQKVEFLVSFYNNEISEKSEIFDDQFSVERPDGSNFTLKIRSTKLEDSAMYFCASRTTGPGQFFGPGTRLTVL.

The rearrangement uses TRBV6-6 and TRBJ2-1, with TRBD1 identical over 7 bases. Germline CDR1 MNHNY, CDR2 SVGAGI (reference sequence). The V gene end was trimmed by 0 bases and the J gene end by 6 bases; junction bases not matched to a gene: 2. There are 14 residues in the CDR3. CDR3 bases: TGTGCCAGCAGTTACTCGGGACAGTCCAATGAGCAGTTCTTC. This translates into CASSYSGQSNEQFF.

This clonotype was seen only once. The chain employs TRBV7-9 and TRBJ2-7; D is unclear. The V gene lost 0 bases and the J gene lost 1 base, with 4 bases spanning the gap. The CDR3 contains 13 residues. Per the germline V gene, CDR1 is SEHNR and CDR2 is FQNEAQ (reference sequence). CDR3 nucleotide sequence: TGTGCCAGCAGCTTAGCCAGATCCTACGAGCAGTACTTC. This gives the protein CASSLARSYEQYF.

The chain couples TRBV6-5 to TRBJ1-5; 7 bases agree with TRBD1. The CDR3 is made up of 14 amino acids. Trimming cost V 6 bases and J 7 bases; bases outside gene matches: 9. Germline assignment: CDR1 MNHEY and CDR2 SVGAGI. The chain's CDR3 is CASRLTGDGQPQHF. CDR3 bases: TGTGCCAGCAGACTTACAGGGGATGGACAGCCCCAGCATTTT.

The CDR3 sequence: CASSSRWNREAEAFF. Here the CDR3 DNA reads TGTGCCAGCAGTTCCCGTTGGAACAGGGAGGCTGAAGCTTTCTTT. The chain links TRBV27 to TRBJ1-1, with a weak D call TRBD1 (6 bases). The germline CDR1 and CDR2 sequences are MNHEY and SMNVEV (reference sequence). This CDR3 comprises 15 residues. V was shortened by 4 bases and J by 6 bases, with 18 bases between the two germline ends.